This T cell receptor (beta chain) was recovered during a study of blood T cell repertoires in COVID-19 (dated by TCRdb to about 2020). The study in broad terms: Samples covering the acute and convalescent phases of COVID-19 were provided by collaborators in the United States, Italy and Spain. Where available, HLA class I and class II types were obtained from metadata supplied by the sample provider rather than from assay-based typing. The material from the prospective study consisted of cDNA or gDNA derived from T cells, B-cell-depleted T cells, or PBMCs. Deeply sampled blood TCRbeta repertoires from subjects exposed to, actively infected with, or recovered from COVID-19 were included in the dataset. Sample metadata almost always included a de-identified subject ID, COVID-19 status, age in years and sex. The repertoires were released in a freely available public database intended as a resource for research on the immune response to SARS-CoV-2. Samples came from the ongoing ImmuneRACE study (first 160 participants) plus 1,254 subjects from 6 global collaborators. General conclusions and limits of the study: How much clinical and demographic metadata was included differed by source and by participant, and the metadata was provided uncurated.

This clone was seen just once. The antigen it binds to is not known. No much larger clonotype is one base removed from it; base qualities were not supplied. The CDR3, from cysteine to phenylalanine, totals 19 residues. The DNA shown is the 57-base CDR3, in frame from base 1. V has 8 bases trimmed and J has 1 base trimmed; junction bases matching no gene number 20. For CDR1 and CDR2, the germline V gene lists SGHAT and FQNNGV. Each collaborating institution followed its own protocols to collect whole blood in K2EDTA tubes. For TCRbeta analysis, collaborator samples were shipped as frozen whole blood, as isolated PBMCs, or as DNA extracted from either sample type. The immunoSEQ Assay, a bias-controlled multiplex PCR, was used to amplify TCRbeta CDR3 regions from genomic DNA. The authors processed their data as follows. Nucleated cell counts per sample were estimated from amplification of reference gene primers within the assay. To quantify the absolute abundance of each unique TCRbeta CDR3 rearrangement, sequence reads were collapsed and filtered. For each sample, productive Simpson clonality was calculated by taking the square root of Simpson's diversity index across productive rearrangements. TCRdb took this table from immuneACCESS and kept in-frame rearrangements with V and J called. Such tables lack part of the clones; where checked against another copy, unresolved V genes explain under half of the gap, and the rest is unexplained. For V, J and clone size, that table is used; D and trimming come from the DNA. Within this sample are roughly 250,000 clones, with approximately 81% of them counted one time only. The biggest ten clones account for approximately 0.89% of the sample.

Recombination joined TRBV11-2 with TRBJ2-7; 10 middle bases align to TRBD2. Sequenced input: peripheral blood. This TCR came from a man aged 35 to 55 with acute or convalescent COVID-19. In nucleotides, the sequence is TGTGCCAGCTCACGAGACGGCCCGAGCGGGGGGGCGTCGTCCTACGAGCAGTACTTC. Translated, this is CASSRDGPSGGASSYEQYF.